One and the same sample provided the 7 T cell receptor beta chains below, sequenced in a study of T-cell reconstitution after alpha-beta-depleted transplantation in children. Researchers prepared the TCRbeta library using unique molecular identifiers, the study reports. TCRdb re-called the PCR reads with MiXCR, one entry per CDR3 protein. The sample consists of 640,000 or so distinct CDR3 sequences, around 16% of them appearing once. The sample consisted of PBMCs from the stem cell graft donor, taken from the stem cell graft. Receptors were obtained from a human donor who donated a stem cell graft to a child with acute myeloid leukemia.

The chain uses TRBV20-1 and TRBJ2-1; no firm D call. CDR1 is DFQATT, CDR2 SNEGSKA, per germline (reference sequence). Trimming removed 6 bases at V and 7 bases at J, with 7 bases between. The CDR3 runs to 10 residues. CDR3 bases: TGCAGTGCACTATGGAATGAGCAGTTCTTC. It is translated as CSALWNEQFF.

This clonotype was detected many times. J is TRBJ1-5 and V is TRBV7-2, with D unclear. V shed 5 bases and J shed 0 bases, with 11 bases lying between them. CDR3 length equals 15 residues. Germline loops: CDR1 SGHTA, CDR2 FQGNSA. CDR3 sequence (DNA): TGTGCCAGCAGCCCAAATCGGTTTAGCAATCAGCCCCAGCATTTT. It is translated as CASSPNRFSNQPQHF.

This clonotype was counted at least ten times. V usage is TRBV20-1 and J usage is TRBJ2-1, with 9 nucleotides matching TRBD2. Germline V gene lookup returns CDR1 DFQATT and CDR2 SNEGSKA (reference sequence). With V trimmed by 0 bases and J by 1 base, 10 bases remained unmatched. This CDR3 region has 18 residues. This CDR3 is CSARDRRGGGRSYNEQFF. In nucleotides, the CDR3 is TGCAGTGCTAGAGATAGGCGGGGGGGTGGTAGGTCCTACAATGAGCAGTTCTTC.

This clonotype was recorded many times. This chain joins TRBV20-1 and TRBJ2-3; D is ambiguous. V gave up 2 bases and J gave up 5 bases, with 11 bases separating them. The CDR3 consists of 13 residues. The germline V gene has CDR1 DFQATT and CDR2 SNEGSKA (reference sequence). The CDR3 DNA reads TGCAGTGCTAGAACCGCGGCGCTAGATACGCAGTATTTT. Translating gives CSARTAALDTQYF.

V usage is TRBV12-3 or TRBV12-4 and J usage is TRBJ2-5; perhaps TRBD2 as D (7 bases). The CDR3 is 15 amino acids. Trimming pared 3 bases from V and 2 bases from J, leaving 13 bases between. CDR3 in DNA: TGTGCCAGCAGTTTTCTAGGGGGGGCTCAAGAGACCCAGTACTTC. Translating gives CASSFLGGAQETQYF.

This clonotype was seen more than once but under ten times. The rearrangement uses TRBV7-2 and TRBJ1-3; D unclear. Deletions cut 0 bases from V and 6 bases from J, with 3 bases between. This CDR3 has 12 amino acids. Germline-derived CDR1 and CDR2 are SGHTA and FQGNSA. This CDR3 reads CASSLAPNTIYF. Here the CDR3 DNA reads TGTGCCAGCAGCTTAGCGCCAAACACCATATATTTT.

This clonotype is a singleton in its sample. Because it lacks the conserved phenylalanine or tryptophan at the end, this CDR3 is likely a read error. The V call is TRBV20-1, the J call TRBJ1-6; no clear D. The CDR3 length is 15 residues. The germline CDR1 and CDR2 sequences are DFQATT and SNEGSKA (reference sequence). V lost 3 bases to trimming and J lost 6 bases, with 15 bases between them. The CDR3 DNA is TGCAGTGCTAGGGGTTCCTTAGGAGGTAATTCACCCCTCCACTCT. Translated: CSARGSLGGNSPLHS.